These 19 T cell receptor beta chains share one sample of origin, sequenced in a study of T cell changes during pregnancy in multiple sclerosis (dated 2019 in TCRdb). Library generation was performed with the immunoSEQ multiplex PCR assay. Held by TCRdb, this immuneACCESS table contains in-frame sequences only and omits some clones. Under half of the omission traces to an unresolved V gene where checked; the cause of the rest is unknown. The sample profile shows 85,000 to 100,000 clones; around 93% of them were found once. Of the sample, 0.9% to 0.95% is held by the ten largest clones. The sample was peripheral blood, taken before pregnancy. The receptor source for this set is a female donor with multiple sclerosis, enrolled in a pregnancy study.

The rearrangement uses TRBV4-2 and TRBJ1-1; perhaps TRBD1 as D (5 bases). This CDR3 contains 15 residues. Germline lookup yields CDR1 LGHNA and CDR2 YNFKEQ. Deletions cut 0 bases from V and 2 bases from J, with 10 bases between. The CDR3 DNA follows: TGTGCCAGCAGCCAAGATACGGGACTCAACACTGAAGCTTTCTTT. Protein sequence: CASSQDTGLNTEAFF.

The J gene is TRBJ2-5, the V gene TRBV28, with 11 bases aligning to TRBD2. CDR1 MDHEN and CDR2 SYDVKM come from the germline V gene. There are 16 residues in the CDR3. With V trimmed by 3 bases and J by 8 bases, 11 bases remained unmatched. The CDR3 is CASSFVKTSGISTQYF. DNA of the CDR3: TGTGCCAGCAGTTTCGTAAAGACTAGCGGGATTTCTACCCAGTACTTC.

The CDR3 loop reads CASSLDQTGWELRYGYTF. CDR3 DNA sequence: TGCGCCAGCAGCTTAGACCAGACAGGCTGGGAGCTGAGGTATGGCTACACCTTC. The V gene is TRBV5-1, the J gene TRBJ1-2; possible D gene TRBD1, 6 bases. This CDR3 has 18 residues. V shed 2 bases and J shed 5 bases, with 25 bases lying between them. Germline lookup yields CDR1 SGHRS and CDR2 YFSETQ. The full variable domain, its missing parts supplied by reference TRBV5-1 and TRBJ1-2, is KAGVTQTPRYLIKTRGQQVTLSCSPISGHRSVSWYQQTPGQGLQFLFEYFSETQRNKGNFPGRFSGRQFSNSRSEMNVSTLELGDSALYLCASSLDQTGWELRYGYTFGSGTRLTVV.

V usage is TRBV7-9 and J usage is TRBJ2-1; 8 bases align to TRBD2. The germline CDR1 and CDR2 sequences are SEHNR and FQNEAQ (reference sequence). V lost 0 bases to trimming and J lost 9 bases; unmatched junction nucleotides: 7. This CDR3 has 15 residues. This CDR3 is CASSLALRAGGEQFF. For the CDR3, the DNA is TGTGCCAGCAGCTTAGCGTTGAGGGCGGGGGGTGAGCAGTTCTTC.

This chain connects TRBV10-3 to TRBJ2-1, with TRBD2 as a possible D gene (6 bases). The CDR3 has 16 amino acids. CDR1 is ENHRY, CDR2 SYGVKD, per germline. Trimming stripped 4 bases from V and 8 bases from J, with 21 bases between. The chain's CDR3 is CAISADLGLPRDEQFF. Written as DNA, the CDR3 is TGTGCCATCAGTGCAGACCTTGGACTACCCAGGGATGAGCAGTTCTTC.

The J gene is TRBJ2-7, the V gene TRBV5-1, with 11 bases aligning to TRBD2. This CDR3 is built from 16 residues. Germline values: CDR1 SGHRS, CDR2 YFSETQ. V gave up 2 bases and J gave up 2 bases; unmatched junction bases: 6. Written as DNA, the CDR3 is TGCGCCAGCAGCTTACGGCTAGCGGGAGGAACCTACGAGCAGTACTTC. Protein sequence: CASSLRLAGGTYEQYF.

The V and J genes are TRBV27 and TRBJ2-3; D is possibly TRBD2 (5 bases). Germline lookup yields CDR1 MNHEY and CDR2 SMNVEV (reference sequence). The CDR3 totals 15 residues. Trimming took 7 bases from V and 1 from J, leaving 15 bases between them. This chain's CDR3 is CASTRSGSGTDTQYF. CDR3 in DNA: TGTGCCAGCACTCGTTCGGGGTCCGGCACAGATACGCAGTATTTT.

The chain employs TRBV7-6 and TRBJ2-1; 7 positions match TRBD1. CDR1 is SGHVS and CDR2 is FNYEAQ in the germline V gene. This CDR3 contains 16 residues. V was pared by 3 bases and J by 7 bases, with 12 bases of the junction left unmatched. CDR3 sequence reads: CASSLSILVRGNEQFF. CDR3 coding DNA: TGTGCCAGCAGCTTGTCTATCCTAGTCAGGGGGAATGAGCAGTTCTTC.

V usage is TRBV5-1 and J usage is TRBJ2-1, with D maybe TRBD2 (6 bases). CDR1 SGHRS and CDR2 YFSETQ come from the germline V gene. This CDR3 is 11 amino acids long. Trimming pared 4 bases from V and 7 bases from J, leaving 6 bases between. The CDR3 DNA reads TGCGCCAGCAGCCGGGGGAATGAGCAGTTCTTC. It is translated as CASSRGNEQFF.

V usage is TRBV4-1 and J usage is TRBJ1-4, with D possibly being TRBD1 (6 bases). Trimming removed 2 bases from V and 5 bases from J, with 12 bases in between. The CDR3 is made up of 15 amino acids. Germline CDR1 and CDR2: MGHRA and YSYEKL. CDR3 region: CASSQIRQGNEKLFF. CDR3 DNA: TGCGCCAGCAGCCAAATTCGGCAGGGGAATGAAAAACTGTTTTTT.

The chain recombines TRBV5-4 with TRBJ2-1, with 13 bases that match TRBD2. Losses at the gene ends were 2 bases for V and 5 bases for J; bases not matched to a gene: 1. Germline V gives CDR1 SGHNT, CDR2 YYREEE (reference sequence). CDR3 size: 15 residues. CDR3 nucleotide sequence: TGTGCCAGCAGCTTACTAGCGGGAGGGGACAATGAGCAGTTCTTC. Residues: CASSLLAGGDNEQFF.

The chain carries TRBV25-1 and TRBJ2-1; 11 nucleotides line up with TRBD1. Trimming cost V 3 bases and J 9 bases; bases outside gene matches: 7. Germline values: CDR1 MGHDK, CDR2 SYGVNS. The CDR3 has 15 residues. In DNA form, the CDR3 reads TGTGCCAGCAGTGATCCCGGGACAGGGGGTTTTGAGCAGTTCTTC. This gives the protein CASSDPGTGGFEQFF.

The chain links TRBV19 to TRBJ2-1; 9 bases agree with TRBD2. The CDR3 spans 15 residues. Unmatched junction bases numbered 15, after V lost 8 bases and J lost 10 bases. From germline, CDR1 is LNHDA and CDR2 SQIVND (reference sequence). DNA for the CDR3: TGTGCCAGTGTCAGGAGGAGCGGGGGGCACTTGGAGCAGTTCTTC. Protein: CASVRRSGGHLEQFF.

V is TRBV10-3 and J is TRBJ2-1; 10 bases match TRBD2. This CDR3 has 16 residues. The J segment lost 1 base and the V segment lost 2 bases, leaving 2 bases of the junction unmatched. CDR1 ENHRY and CDR2 SYGVKD come from the germline V gene. The CDR3: CAISETSGISYNEQFF. Written as DNA, the CDR3 is TGTGCCATCAGTGAGACTAGCGGGATTTCCTACAATGAGCAGTTCTTC.

The gene calls are TRBV2 and TRBJ1-1; 7 bases match TRBD1. Germline assignment: CDR1 SNHLY and CDR2 FYNNEI. J lost 9 bases, V lost 2 bases, and 9 bases had no gene match. The CDR3 runs to 14 residues. The CDR3 loop is CASSENGPTGQAFF. The DNA of the CDR3 is TGTGCCAGCAGTGAAAATGGCCCGACAGGGCAAGCTTTCTTT. The variable domain in full, completed from reference TRBV2 and TRBJ1-1, reads EPEVTQTPSHQVTQMGQEVILRCVPISNHLYFYWYRQILGQKVEFLVSFYNNEISEKSEIFDDQFSVERPDGSNFTLKIRSTKLEDSAMYFCASSENGPTGQAFFGQGTRLTVV.

This chain connects TRBV9 to TRBJ2-1; TRBD2 matches 9 bases. The CDR3 is 15 amino acids. Trimming at V came to 0 bases and at J to 4 bases, leaving 2 bases not matched to a gene. From germline, CDR1 is SGDLS and CDR2 YYNGEE. The CDR3, as DNA: TGTGCCAGCAGCGTAGGAGCGGGGGGATACAATGAGCAGTTCTTC. Translating it yields CASSVGAGGYNEQFF.

The V gene is TRBV4-1, the J gene TRBJ1-5, with TRBD1 matching 9 bases. CDR1 MGHRA and CDR2 YSYEKL come from the germline V gene. The CDR3 length is 17 residues. The V gene end was trimmed by 4 bases and the J gene end by 5 bases; junction bases not matched to a gene: 12. The CDR3 nucleotides read TGCGCCAGCAGCCCCGTGGCTCGGGACAGGGCGTATCAGCCCCAGCATTTT. This translates into CASSPVARDRAYQPQHF.

This chain links TRBV7-9 with TRBJ1-1; 9 bases align to TRBD1. The CDR3 consists of 15 residues. Germline V lookup: CDR1 SEHNR, CDR2 FQNEAQ (reference sequence). Germline trimming cut 2 bases from V and 3 bases from J; bases unmatched to any gene: 4. DNA for the CDR3: TGTGCCAGCAGCTTATGGACAGGGGAGGACACTGAAGCTTTCTTT. This encodes CASSLWTGEDTEAFF.

The rearrangement joins TRBV27 to TRBJ2-7; 9 positions agree with TRBD2. The CDR3 length is 14 residues. Germline values: CDR1 MNHEY, CDR2 SMNVEV (reference sequence). V lost 3 bases and J lost 2; bases outside the gene matches: 2. CDR3 DNA: TGTGCCAGCAGTTTTAGCGGGAGCACCTACGAGCAGTACTTC. It encodes CASSFSGSTYEQYF.